This entry lists 22 T cell receptor beta chains sequenced from one sample in a study of blood T cell repertoires in COVID-19. TCRdb's copy holds only in-frame clones and misses some; the assay was immunoSEQ multiplex PCR. This table holds 180,000 or so clones, approximately 82% found once. The material sequenced was peripheral blood. The receptors here all came from a human donor with acute or convalescent COVID-19. The donor label of this sample is uncertain.

This rearrangement joins TRBV10-3 to TRBJ2-7; the D gene is possibly TRBD2 (5 bases). The ends were cut back, 5 bases at V and 7 bases at J, with 21 bases in the middle. This CDR3 is 15 amino acids long. Germline V gene sequence: CDR1 ENHRY, CDR2 SYGVKD. The CDR3 sequence is CAISIRLAPTGEQYF. DNA for the CDR3: TGTGCCATCAGTATCCGGCTAGCCCCAACGGGAGAGCAGTACTTC.

The chain is built from TRBV3-1 (or the pseudogene TRBV3-2) and TRBJ2-1; 7 bases line up with TRBD2. Per the germline V gene, CDR1 is LGHDT and CDR2 is YNNKEL (reference sequence). The CDR3 sequence is 16 residues long. With V trimmed by 1 base and J by 2 bases, 5 bases remained unmatched. This CDR3 is CASSQGGGSAYNEQFF. The CDR3 nucleotides read TGTGCCAGCAGCCAAGGCGGCGGGAGTGCCTACAATGAGCAGTTCTTC.

V usage is TRBV4-1 and J usage is TRBJ1-5; the D gene is possibly TRBD1 (5 bases). Per the germline V gene, CDR1 is MGHRA and CDR2 is YSYEKL. V was trimmed by 3 bases and J by 4 bases, leaving 7 bases between them. The CDR3 runs 13 residues. The CDR3 protein is CASSQDINQPQHF. As DNA, the CDR3 is TGCGCCAGCAGCCAGGACATTAATCAGCCCCAGCATTTT.

This chain joins TRBV10-1 and TRBJ2-2; D unresolved. CDR1 WNHNN and CDR2 SYGVQD come from the germline V gene (reference sequence). This CDR3 is 13 amino acids long. Deletions cut 6 bases from V and 0 bases from J, with 5 bases between. The CDR3 reads CASSQTNTGELFF. The CDR3 DNA follows: TGCGCCAGCAGCCAAACGAACACCGGGGAGCTGTTTTTT.

This chain links TRBV5-1 with TRBJ2-1; 9 nucleotides align to TRBD2. Germline trimming cut 1 base from V and 7 bases from J; bases unmatched to any gene: 9. The CDR3 is made up of 16 amino acids. In germline, CDR1 is SGHRS, CDR2 YFSETQ. Written as DNA, the CDR3 is TGCGCCAGCAGCTTGAGGGCGGGAGGGCCGATGAATGAGCAGTTCTTC. Its protein product is CASSLRAGGPMNEQFF.

The chain uses TRBV5-4 and TRBJ2-2; TRBD2 agrees at 10 bases. Germline CDR1 and CDR2: SGHNT and YYREEE (reference sequence). Trimming took 6 bases from V and 4 from J; bases not matched to a gene: 15. CDR3 length: 18 residues. The CDR3 coding sequence is TGTGCCAGCACCCCACGCCGGGATCTAGCGGGAGTCACCGGGGAGCTGTTTTTT. Its translation: CASTPRRDLAGVTGELFF.

The V and J genes are TRBV10-2 and TRBJ1-6; the D gene is possibly TRBD1 (5 bases). V was clipped by 2 bases and J by 4 bases, with 9 bases between them. This CDR3 spans 15 amino acids. Germline V gene sequence: CDR1 WSHSY, CDR2 SAAADI. The CDR3 region is CASSEGGGYNSPLHF. The CDR3 nucleotides read TGCGCCAGCAGTGAGGGGGGGGGTTATAATTCACCCCTCCACTTT.

This sequence joins TRBV12-2 and TRBJ1-5; the D segment call TRBD1 is taken from the table without a DNA check. TRBV12-2 is recorded as a pseudogene. The CDR3 contains 16 residues. DNA for the CDR3: TGTGCAAGTCGCTACTTCAGGGGAGAGGGCAATCAGCCCCAGCATTTT. Its protein product is CASRYFRGEGNQPQHF.

This sequence joins TRBV9 and TRBJ2-6, with 8 bases matching TRBD2. Germline lookup yields CDR1 SGDLS and CDR2 YYNGEE. The CDR3 spans 20 residues. The J segment lost 1 base and the V segment lost 0 bases, leaving 12 bases of the junction unmatched. The CDR3 bases are TGTGCCAGCAGCGTAGATACTAGCCGGGGACTAGGGTCTGGGGCCAACGTCCTGACTTTC. Its translation: CASSVDTSRGLGSGANVLTF.

The rearrangement joins TRBV19 to TRBJ2-7; 11 bases map to TRBD1. Trimming removed 4 bases from V and 3 bases from J; junction bases left unmatched: 2. The CDR3 is 14 amino acids. Germline loops: CDR1 LNHDA, CDR2 SQIVND (reference sequence). The CDR3 DNA sequence: TGTGCCAGTAGTAGGGGACAGGGGGACTACGAGCAGTACTTC. Residues: CASSRGQGDYEQYF.

The genes are TRBV30 and TRBJ2-5, with TRBD1 identical over 7 bases. J was trimmed by 7 bases and V by 3 bases; bases with no gene match: 8. Germline V gene data show CDR1 as GTSNPN and CDR2 as SVGIG (reference sequence). The CDR3 extends over 13 amino acids. CDR3 amino acids: CAWRKGGAGTQYF. The CDR3 nucleotides are TGTGCCTGGAGGAAAGGGGGCGCGGGGACCCAGTACTTC.

This clone was seen a single time. The J gene is TRBJ2-7, the V gene TRBV12-3 or TRBV12-4; D is unclear. Deletions cut 4 bases from V and 7 bases from J, with 8 bases between. The CDR3 is 11 amino acids. CDR3 bases: TGTGCCAGCAGTTCCTCGAGGGAGCAGTACTTC. It encodes CASSSSREQYF.

The CDR3 DNA follows: TGTGCCAGCAGTCGAAGCGGGGGAACAGATACGCAGTATTTT. Its translation: CASSRSGGTDTQYF. The gene calls are TRBV27 and TRBJ2-3, with TRBD2 matching over 8 bases. Trimming at V came to 5 bases and at J to 3 bases, leaving 4 bases not matched to a gene. This CDR3 is 14 amino acids long. Germline V gene data show CDR1 as MNHEY and CDR2 as SMNVEV (reference sequence).

This clone was counted only a few times. This sequence joins TRBV30 and TRBJ2-2, with TRBD2 matching over 9 bases. The CDR3 length is 16 residues. J lost 6 bases, V lost 2 bases, and 10 bases had no gene match. Germline V gene data show CDR1 as GTSNPN and CDR2 as SVGIG (reference sequence). In DNA, the CDR3 is TGTGCCTGGAGTCCAATGAGGACTAGCGAGGCCGGGGAGCTGTTTTTT. Protein: CAWSPMRTSEAGELFF. Full variable domain (outside the CDR3, taken from reference TRBV30 and TRBJ2-2): SQTIHQWPATLVQPVGSPLSLECTVEGTSNPNLYWYRQAAGRGLQLLFYSVGIGQISSEVPQNLSASRPQDRQFILSSKKLLLSDSGFYLCAWSPMRTSEAGELFFGEGSRLTVL.

V usage is TRBV6-6 and J usage is TRBJ2-2; perhaps TRBD1 as D (7 bases). Germline V gene lookup returns CDR1 MNHNY and CDR2 SVGAGI (reference sequence). V was pared by 7 bases and J by 7 bases, with 16 bases between. This CDR3 is 14 amino acids long. The CDR3 spells CASIVTQGGGELFF. The CDR3 DNA reads as TGTGCCAGCATAGTCACCCAGGGGGGCGGGGAGCTGTTTTTT.

The V and J genes are TRBV7-9 and TRBJ2-7, with D maybe TRBD2 (6 bases). The CDR3 has 13 amino acids. The germline V gene encodes CDR1 SEHNR and CDR2 FQNEAQ (reference sequence). The V end was cut by 3 bases, the J end by 6 bases, with 12 bases between. CDR3 nucleotide sequence: TGTGCCAGCAGCTTGGAGGGAATAGGCGAGCAGTACTTC. Protein sequence: CASSLEGIGEQYF.

The chain couples TRBV5-1 to TRBJ2-7, with TRBD2 identical over 7 bases. Germline V lookup: CDR1 SGHRS, CDR2 YFSETQ. This CDR3 is built from 15 residues. V lost 0 bases to trimming and J lost 1 base; unmatched junction nucleotides: 4. In DNA form, the CDR3 reads TGCGCCAGCAGCTTGGGCGGGAGTGCATCCTACGAGCAGTACTTC. As protein: CASSLGGSASYEQYF. Together with reference TRBV5-1 and TRBJ2-7, the CDR3 gives the full variable domain: KAGVTQTPRYLIKTRGQQVTLSCSPISGHRSVSWYQQTPGQGLQFLFEYFSETQRNKGNFPGRFSGRQFSNSRSEMNVSTLELGDSALYLCASSLGGSASYEQYFGPGTRLTVT.

The chain recombines TRBV28 with TRBJ1-1; 10 bases are shared with TRBD1. Germline values: CDR1 MDHEN, CDR2 SYDVKM. V was pared by 6 bases and J by 7 bases, with 11 bases of the junction left unmatched. This CDR3 comprises 15 residues. Here the CDR3 DNA reads TGTGCCAGCAGAAACCCGGGACAGGGGAAAGGTGAAGCTTTCTTT. It specifies CASRNPGQGKGEAFF.

The genes are TRBV27 and TRBJ2-1, with TRBD2 matching over 14 bases. The V gene end was trimmed by 2 bases and the J gene end by 6 bases; junction bases not matched to a gene: 3. CDR3 length: 16 amino acids. Germline lookup yields CDR1 MNHEY and CDR2 SMNVEV (reference sequence). CDR3: CASSLGTSGRSNEQFF. The CDR3 region has the DNA TGTGCCAGCAGTTTAGGGACTAGCGGGAGAAGCAATGAGCAGTTCTTC.

The chain employs TRBV6-5 and TRBJ2-2; D gene ambiguous. The CDR3 consists of 12 residues. With 1 base removed from V and 7 bases from J, the gap between germline ends came to 4 bases. The germline V gene has CDR1 MNHEY and CDR2 SVGAGI. The CDR3 reads CASSYWSGELFF. CDR3 in DNA: TGTGCCAGCAGTTACTGGAGCGGGGAGCTGTTTTTT.

The rearrangement links TRBV2 to TRBJ1-3; maybe TRBD1 (6 bases). V shed 6 bases and J shed 4 bases, with 13 bases lying between them. The CDR3 loop spans 14 amino acids. The V gene's germline CDR1 is SNHLY and CDR2 FYNNEI. CDR3 in DNA: TGTGCCAGCAGAGCGACAGGCGAAGGAAACACCATATATTTT. This sequence encodes CASRATGEGNTIYF.

The rearrangement links TRBV7-7 to TRBJ1-1, with D uncertain. V dropped 1 base and J dropped 3 bases, with 15 bases sitting between them. The V gene's germline CDR1 is SSHAT and CDR2 FNYEAQ (reference sequence). The CDR3 covers 16 residues. CDR3 nucleotides: TGTGCCAGCAGCTTAGGAGAGGGAAAGGAGTACACTGAAGCTTTCTTT. It codes for CASSLGEGKEYTEAFF.